This T cell receptor beta chain was identified in a study of post-analysis software for immune sequencing data. The study's findings and limits: Multiple sclerosis was associated with a significant reduction in normalized Chao1 diversity relative to controls. Controls showed lower frequencies than patients for several TRBV segments, and TRBV5-6, TRBV5-1 and TRBV20-1 were among these. Strong co-clustering by F measure was seen for same-batch samples.

This clonotype was counted a few times. Antigen: not known. Unique molecular identifiers were carried by the TCR beta cDNA libraries. Each sample of about 0.95 to 11 million input T cells yielded around 500,000 cDNA molecules, so each molecule approximated one T cell. Each CDR3 protein gets one entry after TCRdb re-called the PCR reads with MiXCR. The sample consists of hundreds of thousands of distinct CDR3 sequences, approximately 60% of them appearing once. CDR1 SGHAT and CDR2 FQNNGV come from the germline V gene. V lost 3 bases and J 7 bases, leaving 13 bases between the germline ends. The CDR3 is 14 residues long.

The clonotype was recovered from a girl aged 2-10 years with multiple sclerosis. The sequenced sample was blood. The V gene is TRBV11-2, the J gene TRBJ2-1, with D perhaps being TRBD1 or TRBD2 (5 bases each). CDR3 sequence reads: CASSFQYGTNEQFF. The CDR3 bases are TGTGCCAGCAGCTTCCAGTACGGGACGAATGAGCAGTTCTTC.